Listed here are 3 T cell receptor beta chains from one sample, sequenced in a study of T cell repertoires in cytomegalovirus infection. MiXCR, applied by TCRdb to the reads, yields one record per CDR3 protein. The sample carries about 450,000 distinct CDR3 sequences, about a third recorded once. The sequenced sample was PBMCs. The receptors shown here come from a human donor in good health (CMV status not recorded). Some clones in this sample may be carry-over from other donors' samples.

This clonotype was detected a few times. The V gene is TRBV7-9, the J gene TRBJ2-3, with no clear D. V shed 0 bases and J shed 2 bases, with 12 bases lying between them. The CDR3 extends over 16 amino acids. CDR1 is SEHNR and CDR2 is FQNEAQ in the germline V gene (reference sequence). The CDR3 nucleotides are TGTGCCAGCAGCTTAGCTGCCGGAAAAGACACAGATACGCAGTATTTT. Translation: CASSLAAGKDTDTQYF. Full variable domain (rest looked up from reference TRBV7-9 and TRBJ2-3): DTGVSQNPRHKITKRGQNVTFRCDPISEHNRLYWYRQTLGQGPEFLTYFQNEAQLEKSRLLSDRFSAERPKGSFSTLEIQRTEQGDSAMYLCASSLAAGKDTDTQYFGPGTRLTVL.

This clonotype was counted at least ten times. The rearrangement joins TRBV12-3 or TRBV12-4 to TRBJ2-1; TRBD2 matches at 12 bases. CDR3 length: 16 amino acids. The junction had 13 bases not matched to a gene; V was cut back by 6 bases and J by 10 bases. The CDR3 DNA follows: TGTGCCAGCAGCCCCCAGCTGCTAGCGGGGGGGCGCGAGCAGTTCTTC. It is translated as CASSPQLLAGGREQFF.

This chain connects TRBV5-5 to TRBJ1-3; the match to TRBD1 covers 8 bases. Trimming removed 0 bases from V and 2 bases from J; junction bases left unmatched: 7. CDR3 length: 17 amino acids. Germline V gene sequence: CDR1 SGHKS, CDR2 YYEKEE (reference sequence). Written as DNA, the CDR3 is TGTGCCAGCAGCTTGGCCGTTGGACAGGGCGCTGGAAACACCATATATTTT. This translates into CASSLAVGQGAGNTIYF.